This entry describes one T cell receptor (beta chain). Patients from Seattle were sampled longitudinally, starting during active infection. Profiled with immunoSEQ multiplex PCR; TCRdb holds only in-frame clones, not every one. The sample consists of 200,000 to 250,000 clones, more than 75% of them appearing once. This sample was taken from a study of blood T cell repertoires in COVID-19. As for the study in general: Acute-phase and convalescent COVID-19 samples originated in the United States, Italy and Spain.

The sample comprised peripheral blood. This TCR was sampled from a woman aged 70-85 years with COVID-19, enrolled during active disease.

The CDR3 here is CASSRSTDTEAFF. The CDR3 nucleotides are TGTGCCAGCTCTCGCTCGACAGACACTGAAGCTTTCTTT. The V and J genes are TRBV18 and TRBJ1-1; a possible D gene is TRBD1 (5 bases). Germline V lookup: CDR1 KGHSH, CDR2 LQKENI. This CDR3 has 13 amino acids. Trimming cost V 6 bases and J 3 bases, with 11 bases left between them.